The 7 T cell receptor beta chains below come from one sample, sequenced in a study of OX40 agonist ivuxolimab in advanced cancers. Clones were sequenced by immunoSEQ multiplex PCR, and TCRdb holds only the in-frame ones, with some missing. The repertoire holds roughly 67,000 clones, about nine tenths seen once, with over 0.3% in the top ten. Sequencing used CD4+ or CD8+ T cells sorted from blood, obtained in a trial of the OX40 agonist ivuxolimab. The receptors originated from an adult with an advanced solid tumor such as melanoma, head and neck, liver or kidney cancer.

The rearrangement links TRBV5-1 to TRBJ1-3; 7 positions match TRBD1. This CDR3 contains 16 residues. CDR1 and CDR2 (germline): SGHRS, YFSETQ. The V segment lost 4 bases and the J segment 1 base; nucleotides outside the gene matches: 8. The CDR3: CASSTGQLPSGNTIYF. The CDR3 DNA reads TGCGCCAGCAGCACGGGACAGCTACCTTCTGGAAACACCATATATTTT.

The chain combines TRBV27 with TRBJ2-7; D is unresolved. Germline CDR1 MNHEY, CDR2 SMNVEV (reference sequence). V gave up 2 bases and J gave up 0 bases, with 8 bases separating them. CDR3 length: 14 amino acids. The CDR3 sequence: CASSLEAASYEQYF. The DNA for the CDR3 is TGTGCCAGCAGTTTAGAGGCGGCCTCCTACGAGCAGTACTTC.

In this sample, this clone turned up a few times. The chain has TRBV19 and TRBJ2-6, with D tentatively TRBD1 (5 bases). The CDR3 contains 18 residues. Germline-derived CDR1 and CDR2 are LNHDA and SQIVND (reference sequence). V was shortened by 0 bases and J by 0 bases, with 12 bases between the two germline ends. CDR3 coding DNA: TGTGCCAGTAGTATAGAAGCAGGGCCGCGCTCTGGGGCCAACGTCCTGACTTTC. The encoded protein is CASSIEAGPRSGANVLTF. The variable domain in full, with the rest retrieved from reference TRBV19 and TRBJ2-6, is DGGITQSPKYLFRKEGQNVTLSCEQNLNHDAMYWYRQDPGQGLRLIYYSQIVNDFQKGDIAEGYSVSREKKESFPLTVTSAQKNPTAFYLCASSIEAGPRSGANVLTFGAGSRLTVL.

The J gene is TRBJ2-2, the V gene TRBV5-1, with D perhaps being TRBD1 or TRBD2 (6 bases each). Trimming removed 5 bases at V and 5 bases at J, with 13 bases between. CDR3 length: 14 amino acids. Per germline, CDR1 SGHRS and CDR2 YFSETQ. DNA for the CDR3: TGCGCCAGCAGTTCTCAAGGGGGGACCGGGGAGCTGTTTTTT. It yields the protein CASSSQGGTGELFF.

This clone occurred once. The V gene is TRBV5-1, the J gene TRBJ1-1; unclear D gene. Germline V gene sequence: CDR1 SGHRS, CDR2 YFSETQ. This CDR3 region has 19 residues. The V gene lost 2 bases and the J gene lost 3 bases, with 26 bases spanning the gap. The CDR3 sequence is CASSFLPGRLNSRDTEAFF. Written as DNA, the CDR3 is TGCGCCAGCAGCTTCTTGCCAGGCCGATTAAACAGTCGGGACACTGAAGCTTTCTTT.

The J gene is TRBJ2-7, the V gene TRBV13, with 10 bases that match TRBD2. The CDR3 runs 18 residues. Germline V gene lookup returns CDR1 PRHDT and CDR2 FYEKMQ (reference sequence). Germline trimming cut 4 bases from V and 0 bases from J; bases unmatched to any gene: 12. Here the CDR3 DNA reads TGTGCCAGCAGCTCGACTTACTCTAGCGGGGGCCTCTCCTACGAGCAGTACTTC. Translation: CASSSTYSSGGLSYEQYF.

This clone has just one count. J is TRBJ2-5 and V is TRBV5-1; 7 nucleotides line up with TRBD1. There are 15 residues in the CDR3. The junction had 8 bases not matched to a gene; V was cut back by 4 bases and J by 2 bases. Germline CDR1 SGHRS, CDR2 YFSETQ. The CDR3 loop reads CASSPSGQNQETQYF. CDR3 bases: TGCGCCAGCAGCCCGTCGGGACAGAATCAAGAGACCCAGTACTTC.